This T cell receptor beta chain was sequenced for a study of CD8 T cells in ankylosing spondylitis. Study outcomes and limitations: A motif of roughly eight highly homologous TCR beta variants was seen as apparently characteristic of ankylosing spondylitis blood.

At least ten counts were recorded for this clonotype. As yet, its antigen is unknown. TCRdb re-analysed the 5' RACE reads in MiXCR, keeping a single row per CDR3 protein. The sample contains about 130,000 distinct CDR3 sequences, around 13% of which appear only once. CDR3 size: 18 residues. Germline values: CDR1 SGHAT, CDR2 FQNNGV. The junction had 12 bases not matched to a gene; V was cut back by 5 bases and J by 5 bases. Sample: blood, either unsorted or a sorted T cell fraction (not recorded which). The genes are TRBV11-2 and TRBJ2-3, with 14 bases fitting TRBD2. The TCR originated in a female donor with ankylosing spondylitis or in good health (not recorded which). The CDR3 sequence is CASSEGLAGVKAGDTQYF. As DNA, the CDR3 is TGTGCCAGCAGCGAGGGACTAGCGGGGGTTAAGGCCGGAGATACGCAGTATTTT.